The 13 T cell receptor beta chains reported below all come from one sample, sequenced in a study of T cell responses to AZD1222 COVID-19 vaccine (dated by TCRdb to 2020 to 2022). The library was built by means of the immunoSEQ multiplex PCR assay. Here the immuneACCESS table is served through TCRdb, limited to in-frame sequences with V and J called. Missing clones are a known gap in these copies; in checked studies unresolved V genes cover under half, and the rest lacks a known reason. Present in this sample are about 120,000 clones, around 90% of which were seen just once. Roughly 6.3% of the sample is in the top ten clones. The time point label, as the study defines it: baseline before first vaccination. The material sequenced was peripheral blood, taken on day 0 of AZD1222 vaccination. Receptors originate from an adult in good health.

V and J are TRBV12-5 and TRBJ2-3; the D is unclear. The CDR3 has 12 amino acids. Trimming removed 5 bases from V and 2 bases from J, with 5 bases in between. Germline CDR1 and CDR2: LGHNT and FRNRAP. In DNA form, the CDR3 reads TGTGCTAGTGGTCCGGACACAGATACGCAGTATTTT. Its translation is CASGPDTDTQYF.

The chain combines TRBV15 with TRBJ1-2, with TRBD1 matching over 9 bases. With V trimmed by 2 bases and J by 6 bases, 7 bases remained unmatched. Germline V gene lookup returns CDR1 LNHNV and CDR2 YYDKDF (reference sequence). The CDR3 is 15 amino acids. The CDR3 bases are TGTGCCACCAGCAGAACCGGGACAGGGTTTCATGGCTACACCTTC. It translates to CATSRTGTGFHGYTF. Supplemented by reference TRBV15 and TRBJ1-2, the full variable domain reads DAMVIQNPRYQVTQFGKPVTLSCSQTLNHNVMYWYQQKSSQAPKLLFHYYDKDFNNEADTPDNFQSRRPNTSFCFLDIRSPGLGDTAMYLCATSRTGTGFHGYTFGSGTRLTVV.

The rearrangement links TRBV13 to TRBJ1-2; D may be TRBD1 (6 bases). Germline CDR1 PRHDT, CDR2 FYEKMQ (reference sequence). V lost 0 bases and J lost 2, with 13 bases in between. The CDR3 is 16 residues long. The CDR3 sequence is CASSLGVIQGNYGYTF. CDR3 DNA sequence: TGTGCCAGCAGCTTAGGGGTCATCCAGGGGAACTATGGCTACACCTTC. Looking up the rest from reference TRBV13 and TRBJ1-2 gives the full variable domain: AAGVIQSPRHLIKEKRETATLKCYPIPRHDTVYWYQQGPGQDPQFLISFYEKMQSDKGSIPDRFSAQQFSDYHSELNMSSLELGDSALYFCASSLGVIQGNYGYTFGSGTRLTVV.

The rearrangement joins TRBV19 to TRBJ1-5; TRBD1 might be the D (6 bases). The CDR3 covers 15 residues. Germline loops: CDR1 LNHDA, CDR2 SQIVND (reference sequence). Trimming stripped 2 bases from V and 7 bases from J, with 15 bases between. CDR3 protein: CASSISWGQAQPQHF. The CDR3 DNA follows: TGTGCCAGTAGTATATCTTGGGGGCAGGCCCAGCCCCAGCATTTT.

The V gene is TRBV27, the J gene TRBJ1-5; D call uncertain. Germline assignment: CDR1 MNHEY and CDR2 SMNVEV (reference sequence). There are 15 residues in the CDR3. V was trimmed by 1 base and J by 0 bases, leaving 7 bases between them. The CDR3 coding sequence is TGTGCCAGCAGTTTATTGGGCTATAGCAATCAGCCCCAGCATTTT. This translates into CASSLLGYSNQPQHF.

The rearrangement links TRBV30 to TRBJ1-1; no clear D gene. Looked up from germline, CDR1 is GTSNPN and CDR2 is SVGIG (reference sequence). The ends were cut back, 3 bases at V and 0 bases at J, with 11 bases in the middle. The CDR3 is 14 residues long. The CDR3 coding sequence is TGTGCCTGGAGGACCCTCGATCTGAACACTGAAGCTTTCTTT. It codes for CAWRTLDLNTEAFF. The variable domain in full, with the rest retrieved from reference TRBV30 and TRBJ1-1, is SQTIHQWPATLVQPVGSPLSLECTVEGTSNPNLYWYRQAAGRGLQLLFYSVGIGQISSEVPQNLSASRPQDRQFILSSKKLLLSDSGFYLCAWRTLDLNTEAFFGQGTRLTVV.

This sequence joins TRBV9 and TRBJ1-2, with D tentatively TRBD1 (6 bases). Trimming removed 6 bases at V and 4 bases at J, with 19 bases between. The CDR3 consists of 15 residues. Germline V gene lookup returns CDR1 SGDLS and CDR2 YYNGEE. The chain's CDR3 is CASKRDNTVFYGYTF. In DNA form, the CDR3 reads TGTGCCAGCAAACGGGACAACACCGTATTCTATGGCTACACCTTC.

This clone was detected ten times or more. V is TRBV19 and J is TRBJ2-1; D may correspond to TRBD1 or TRBD2 (5 bases each). V lost 6 bases and J lost 8, with 11 bases in between. Per germline, CDR1 LNHDA and CDR2 SQIVND (reference sequence). The CDR3 runs to 12 residues. In DNA, the CDR3 is TGTGCCAGTAGCATTGGGGGTTATGAGCAGTTCTTC. As protein: CASSIGGYEQFF.

This sequence joins TRBV30 and TRBJ2-7; TRBD1 is a possible D gene (6 bases). This CDR3 comprises 12 residues. The V and J ends lost 5 bases and 2 bases respectively, with 10 bases between them. In germline, CDR1 is GTSNPN, CDR2 SVGIG (reference sequence). The CDR3 sequence is CAWGGQTYEQYF. CDR3 nucleotide sequence: TGTGCCTGGGGGGGACAAACCTACGAGCAGTACTTC.

The table lists this clone with a count of one. J is TRBJ2-5 and V is TRBV7-6; 7 bases fit TRBD1. This CDR3 is 15 amino acids long. The V gene's germline CDR1 is SGHVS and CDR2 FNYEAQ. V lost 5 bases and J lost 0; bases outside the gene matches: 6. The CDR3 here is CASSPGQAYQETQYF. As DNA, the CDR3 is TGTGCCAGCAGCCCAGGACAGGCTTACCAAGAGACCCAGTACTTC.

The V gene is TRBV18, the J gene TRBJ2-7; 10 bases are shared with TRBD2. The CDR3 is made up of 15 amino acids. Trimming cost V 6 bases and J 2 bases; bases outside gene matches: 7. The germline V gene has CDR1 KGHSH and CDR2 LQKENI. Here the CDR3 DNA reads TGTGCCAGCTCTCAACTAGCGGGGACTACCTACGAGCAGTACTTC. Protein: CASSQLAGTTYEQYF.

This clone has a count of ten or more. The rearrangement links TRBV29-1 to TRBJ2-5; D remains ambiguous. This CDR3 has 11 residues. V lost 0 bases, J lost 4 bases, and 3 bases lay in between. Germline CDR1 reads SQVTM; CDR2 reads ANQGSEA. Here the CDR3 reads CSVEDGETQYF. The CDR3 nucleotides are TGCAGCGTTGAAGATGGAGAGACCCAGTACTTC.

This clone was seen once. Here the CDR3 DNA reads TGCGCCAGCAGCCCCTTGGACGGACCTGATCAGCCCCAGCATTTT. Its translation is CASSPLDGPDQPQHF. This chain connects TRBV4-1 to TRBJ1-5, with D unresolved. Germline V gives CDR1 MGHRA, CDR2 YSYEKL. This CDR3 comprises 15 residues. The V end was cut by 4 bases, the J end by 5 bases, with 15 bases between.